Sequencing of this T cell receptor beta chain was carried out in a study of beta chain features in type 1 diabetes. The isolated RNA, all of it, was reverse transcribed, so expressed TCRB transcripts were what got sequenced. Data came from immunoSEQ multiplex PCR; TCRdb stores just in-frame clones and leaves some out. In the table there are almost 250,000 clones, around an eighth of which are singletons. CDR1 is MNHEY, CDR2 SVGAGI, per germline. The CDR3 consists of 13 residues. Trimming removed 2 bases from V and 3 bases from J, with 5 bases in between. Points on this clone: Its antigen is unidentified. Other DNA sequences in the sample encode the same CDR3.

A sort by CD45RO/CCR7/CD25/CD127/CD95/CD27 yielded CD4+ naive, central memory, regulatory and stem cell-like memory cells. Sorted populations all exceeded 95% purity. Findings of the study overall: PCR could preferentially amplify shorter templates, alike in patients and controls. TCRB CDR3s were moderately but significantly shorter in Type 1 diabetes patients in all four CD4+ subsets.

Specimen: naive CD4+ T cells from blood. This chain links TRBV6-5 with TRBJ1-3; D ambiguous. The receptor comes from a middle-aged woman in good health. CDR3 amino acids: CASSYNSGNTIYF. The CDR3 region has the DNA TGTGCCAGCAGTTACAACAGTGGAAACACCATATATTTT.